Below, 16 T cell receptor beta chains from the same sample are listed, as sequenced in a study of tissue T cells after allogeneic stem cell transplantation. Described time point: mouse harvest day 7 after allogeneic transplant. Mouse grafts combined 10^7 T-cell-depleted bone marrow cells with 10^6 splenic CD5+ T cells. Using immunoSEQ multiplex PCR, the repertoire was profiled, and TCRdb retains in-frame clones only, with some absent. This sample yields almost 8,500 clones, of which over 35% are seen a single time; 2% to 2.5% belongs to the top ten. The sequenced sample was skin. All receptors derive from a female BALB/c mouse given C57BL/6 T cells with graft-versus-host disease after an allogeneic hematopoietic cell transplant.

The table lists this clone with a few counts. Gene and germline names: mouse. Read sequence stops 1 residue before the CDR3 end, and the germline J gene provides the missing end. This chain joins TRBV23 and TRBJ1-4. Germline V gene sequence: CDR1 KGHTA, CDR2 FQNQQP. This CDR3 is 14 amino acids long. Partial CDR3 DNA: TGCTCCAGCAGTCAAAGGGCGTCCAACGAAAGATTATTT. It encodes CSSSQRASNERLF. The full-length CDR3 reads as CSSSQRASNERLFF.

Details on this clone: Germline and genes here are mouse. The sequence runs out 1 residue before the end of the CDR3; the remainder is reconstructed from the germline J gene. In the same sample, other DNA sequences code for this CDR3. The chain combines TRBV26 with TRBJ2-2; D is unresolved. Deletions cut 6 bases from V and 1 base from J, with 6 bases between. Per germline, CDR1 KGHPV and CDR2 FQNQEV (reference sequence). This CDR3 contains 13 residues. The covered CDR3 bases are TGTGCCAGCAGCCTTATAAACACCGGGCAGCTCTAC. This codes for CASSLINTGQLY. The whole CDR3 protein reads CASSLINTGQLYF.

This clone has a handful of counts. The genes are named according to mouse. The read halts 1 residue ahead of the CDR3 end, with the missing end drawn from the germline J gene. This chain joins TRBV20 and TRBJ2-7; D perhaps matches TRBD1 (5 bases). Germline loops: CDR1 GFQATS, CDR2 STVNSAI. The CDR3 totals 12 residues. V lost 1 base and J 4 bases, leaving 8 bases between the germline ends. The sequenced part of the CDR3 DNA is TGTGGTGCTAGGGGCAGGGCTTATGAACAGTAC. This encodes CGARGRAYEQY. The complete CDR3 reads CGARGRAYEQYF.

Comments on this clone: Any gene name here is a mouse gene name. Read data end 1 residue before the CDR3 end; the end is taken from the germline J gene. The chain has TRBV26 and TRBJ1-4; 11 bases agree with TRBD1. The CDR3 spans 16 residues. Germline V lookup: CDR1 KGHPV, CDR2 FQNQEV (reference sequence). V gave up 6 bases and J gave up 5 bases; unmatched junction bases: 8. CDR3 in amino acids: CASSGWTGGENERLFF. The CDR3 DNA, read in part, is TGTGCCAGCAGCGGTTGGACAGGGGGCGAGAACGAAAGATTATTT. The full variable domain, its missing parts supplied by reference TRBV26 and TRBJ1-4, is NSKVIQTPRYLVKGQGQKAKMRCIPEKGHPVVFWYQQNKNNEFKFLINFQNQEVLQQIDMTEKRFSAECPSNSPCSLEIQSSEAGDSALYLCASSGWTGGENERLFFGHGTKLSVL.

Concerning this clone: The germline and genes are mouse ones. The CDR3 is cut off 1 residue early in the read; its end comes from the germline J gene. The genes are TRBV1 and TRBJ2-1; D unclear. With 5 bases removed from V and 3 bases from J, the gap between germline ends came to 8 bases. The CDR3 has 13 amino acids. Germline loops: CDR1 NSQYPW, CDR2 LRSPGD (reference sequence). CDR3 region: CTCSPGSYAEQFF. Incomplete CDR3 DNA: TGCACCTGCAGTCCGGGGTCCTATGCTGAGCAGTTC. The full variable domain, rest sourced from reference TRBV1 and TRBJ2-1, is VTLLEQNPRWRLVPRGQAVNLRCILKNSQYPWMSWYQQDLQKQLQWLFTLRSPGDKEVKSLPGADYLATRVTDTELRLQVANMSQGRTLYCTCSPGSYAEQFFGPGTRLTVL.

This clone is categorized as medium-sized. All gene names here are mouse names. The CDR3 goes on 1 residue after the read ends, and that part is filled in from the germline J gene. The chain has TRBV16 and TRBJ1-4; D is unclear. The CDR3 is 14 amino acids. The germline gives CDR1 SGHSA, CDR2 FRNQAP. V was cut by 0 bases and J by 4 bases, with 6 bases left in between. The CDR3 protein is CASSLEGGNERLFF. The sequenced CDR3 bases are TGTGCAAGCAGCTTAGAGGGAGGCAACGAAAGATTATTT.

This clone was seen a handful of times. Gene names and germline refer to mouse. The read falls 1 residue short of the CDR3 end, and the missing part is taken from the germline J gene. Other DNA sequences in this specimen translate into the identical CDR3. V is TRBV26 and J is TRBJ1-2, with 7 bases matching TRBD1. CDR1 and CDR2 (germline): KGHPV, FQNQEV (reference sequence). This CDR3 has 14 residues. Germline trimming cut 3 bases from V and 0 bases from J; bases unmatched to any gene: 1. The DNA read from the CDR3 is TGTGCCAGCAGTCTCCAGGGGGCAAACTCCGACTACACC. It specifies CASSLQGANSDYT. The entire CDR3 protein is CASSLQGANSDYTF.

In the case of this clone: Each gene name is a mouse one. The DNA read from the CDR3 is TGTGCCAGCACCGGGGGTCTCAACGAAAGATTATTT. This translates into CASTGGLNERLF. In full, the CDR3 reads CASTGGLNERLFF. The chain employs TRBV26 and TRBJ1-4, with D possibly matching TRBD1 (5 bases). The CDR3 end lies 1 residue beyond the end of the read and is filled in from the germline J gene. The CDR3 runs 13 residues. V lost 7 bases and J 4 bases, leaving 10 bases between the germline ends. Germline CDR1 reads KGHPV; CDR2 reads FQNQEV (reference sequence).

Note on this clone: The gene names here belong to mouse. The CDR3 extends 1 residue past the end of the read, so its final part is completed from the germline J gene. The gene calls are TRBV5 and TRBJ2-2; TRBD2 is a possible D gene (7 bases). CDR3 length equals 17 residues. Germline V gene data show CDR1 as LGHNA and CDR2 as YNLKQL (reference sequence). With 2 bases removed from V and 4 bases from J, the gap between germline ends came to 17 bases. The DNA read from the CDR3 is TGTGCCAGCAGCCAAAGATCGGGGGGCGCGGGCACCGGGCAGCTCTAC. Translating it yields CASSQRSGGAGTGQLY. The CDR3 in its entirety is CASSQRSGGAGTGQLYF.

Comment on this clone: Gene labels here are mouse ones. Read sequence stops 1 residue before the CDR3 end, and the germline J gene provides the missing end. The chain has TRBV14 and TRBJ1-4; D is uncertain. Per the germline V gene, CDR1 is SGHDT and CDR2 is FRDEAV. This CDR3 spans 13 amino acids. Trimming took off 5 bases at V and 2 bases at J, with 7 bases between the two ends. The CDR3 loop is CASRGQSNERLFF. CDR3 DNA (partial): TGTGCCAGCAGAGGGCAGTCCAACGAAAGATTATTT. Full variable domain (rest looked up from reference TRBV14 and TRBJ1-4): EAGVTQSPRYAVLQEGQAVSFWCDPISGHDTLYWYQQPRDQGPQLLVYFRDEAVIDNSQLPSDRFSAVRPKGTNSTLKIQSAKQGDTATYLCASRGQSNERLFFGHGTKLSVL.

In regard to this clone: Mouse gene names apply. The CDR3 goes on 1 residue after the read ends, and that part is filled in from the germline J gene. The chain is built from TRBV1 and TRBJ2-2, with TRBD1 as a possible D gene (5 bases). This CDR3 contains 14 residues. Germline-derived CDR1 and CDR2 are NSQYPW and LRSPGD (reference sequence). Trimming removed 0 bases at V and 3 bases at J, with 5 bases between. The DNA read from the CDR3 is TGCACCTGCAGTGCAGAAGGGGACACCGGGCAGCTCTAC. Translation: CTCSAEGDTGQLY. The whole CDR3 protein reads CTCSAEGDTGQLYF.

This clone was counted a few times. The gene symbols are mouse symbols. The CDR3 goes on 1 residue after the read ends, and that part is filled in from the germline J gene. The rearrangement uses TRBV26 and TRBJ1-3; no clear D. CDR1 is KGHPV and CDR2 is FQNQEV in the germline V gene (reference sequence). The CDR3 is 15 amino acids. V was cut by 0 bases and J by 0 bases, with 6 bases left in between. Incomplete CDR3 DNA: TGTGCCAGCAGTCTGTCGGCCAGTTCTGGAAATACGCTCTAT. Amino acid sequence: CASSLSASSGNTLY. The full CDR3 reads CASSLSASSGNTLYF.

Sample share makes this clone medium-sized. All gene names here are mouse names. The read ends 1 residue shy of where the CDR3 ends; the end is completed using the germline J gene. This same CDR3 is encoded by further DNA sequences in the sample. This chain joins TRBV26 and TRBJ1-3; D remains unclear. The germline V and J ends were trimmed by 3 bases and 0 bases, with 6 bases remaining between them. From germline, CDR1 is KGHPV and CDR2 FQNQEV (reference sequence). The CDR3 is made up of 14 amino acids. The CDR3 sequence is CASSLPNSGNTLYF. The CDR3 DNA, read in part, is TGTGCCAGCAGTCTACCCAATTCTGGAAATACGCTCTAT.

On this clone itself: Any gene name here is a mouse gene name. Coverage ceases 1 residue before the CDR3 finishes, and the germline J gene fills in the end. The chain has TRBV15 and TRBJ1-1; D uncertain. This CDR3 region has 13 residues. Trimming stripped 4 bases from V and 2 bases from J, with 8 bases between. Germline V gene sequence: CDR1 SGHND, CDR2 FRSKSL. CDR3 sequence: CASSSHTNTEVFF. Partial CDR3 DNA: TGTGCCAGCAGTTCACATACCAACACAGAAGTCTTC.

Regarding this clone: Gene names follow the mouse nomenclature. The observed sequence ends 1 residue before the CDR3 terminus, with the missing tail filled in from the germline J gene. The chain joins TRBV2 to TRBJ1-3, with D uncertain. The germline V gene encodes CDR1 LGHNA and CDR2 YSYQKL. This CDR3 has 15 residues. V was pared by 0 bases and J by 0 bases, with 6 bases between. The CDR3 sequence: CASSQDTNSGNTLYF. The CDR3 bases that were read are TGTGCCAGCAGCCAAGACACAAATTCTGGAAATACGCTCTAT.

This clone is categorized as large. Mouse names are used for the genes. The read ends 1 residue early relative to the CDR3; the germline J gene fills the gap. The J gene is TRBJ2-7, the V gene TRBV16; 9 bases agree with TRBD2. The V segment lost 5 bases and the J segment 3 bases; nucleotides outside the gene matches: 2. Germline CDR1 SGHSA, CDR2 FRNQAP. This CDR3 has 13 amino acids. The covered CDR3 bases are TGTGCAAGCAGCGCGACTGGGGGCTATGAACAGTAC. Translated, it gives CASSATGGYEQY. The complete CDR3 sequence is CASSATGGYEQYF.